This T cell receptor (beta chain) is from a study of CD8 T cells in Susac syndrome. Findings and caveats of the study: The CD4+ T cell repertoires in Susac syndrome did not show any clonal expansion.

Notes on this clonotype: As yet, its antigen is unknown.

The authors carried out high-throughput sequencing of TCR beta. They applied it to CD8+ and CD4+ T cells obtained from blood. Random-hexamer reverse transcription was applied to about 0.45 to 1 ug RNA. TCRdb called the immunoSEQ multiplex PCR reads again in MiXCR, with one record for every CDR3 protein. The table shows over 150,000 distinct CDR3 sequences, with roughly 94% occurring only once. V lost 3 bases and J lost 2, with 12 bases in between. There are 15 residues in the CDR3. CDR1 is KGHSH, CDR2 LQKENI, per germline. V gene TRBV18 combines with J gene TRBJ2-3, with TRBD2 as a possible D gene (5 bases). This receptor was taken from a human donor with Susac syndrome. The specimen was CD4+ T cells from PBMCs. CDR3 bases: TGTGCCAGCTCACCCGGTCGGGATATCACAGATACGCAGTATTTT. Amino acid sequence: CASSPGRDITDTQYF. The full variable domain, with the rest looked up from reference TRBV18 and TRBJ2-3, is NAGVMQNPRHLVRRRGQEARLRCSPMKGHSHVYWYRQLPEEGLKFMVYLQKENIIDESGMPKERFSAEFPKEGPSILRIQQVVRGDSAAYFCASSPGRDITDTQYFGPGTRLTVL.